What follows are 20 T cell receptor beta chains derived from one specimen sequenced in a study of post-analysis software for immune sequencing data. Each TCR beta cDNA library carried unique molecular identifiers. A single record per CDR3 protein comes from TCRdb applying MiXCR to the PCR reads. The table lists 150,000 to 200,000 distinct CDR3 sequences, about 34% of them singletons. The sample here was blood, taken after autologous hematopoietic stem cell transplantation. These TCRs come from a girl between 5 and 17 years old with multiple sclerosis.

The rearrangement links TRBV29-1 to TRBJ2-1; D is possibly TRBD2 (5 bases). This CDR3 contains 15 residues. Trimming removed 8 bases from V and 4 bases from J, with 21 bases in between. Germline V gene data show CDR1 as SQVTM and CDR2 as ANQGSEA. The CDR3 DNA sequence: TGCAGCCGGAAGGCCTGTTGCCGGGATTACAATGAGCAGTTCTTC. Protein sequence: CSRKACCRDYNEQFF.

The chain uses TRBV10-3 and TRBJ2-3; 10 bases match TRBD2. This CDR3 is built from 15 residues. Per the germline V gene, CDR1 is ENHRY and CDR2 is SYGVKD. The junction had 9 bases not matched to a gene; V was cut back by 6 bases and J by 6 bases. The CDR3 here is CAIRKGLAESDTQYF. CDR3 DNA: TGTGCCATCAGGAAAGGACTAGCGGAGTCCGATACGCAGTATTTT.

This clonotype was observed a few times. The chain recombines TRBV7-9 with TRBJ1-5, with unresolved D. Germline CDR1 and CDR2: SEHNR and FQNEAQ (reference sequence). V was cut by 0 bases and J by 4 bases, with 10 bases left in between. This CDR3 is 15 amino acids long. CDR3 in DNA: TGTGCCAGCAGCTTAGCGGGAGACGGGAATCAGCCCCAGCATTTT. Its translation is CASSLAGDGNQPQHF.

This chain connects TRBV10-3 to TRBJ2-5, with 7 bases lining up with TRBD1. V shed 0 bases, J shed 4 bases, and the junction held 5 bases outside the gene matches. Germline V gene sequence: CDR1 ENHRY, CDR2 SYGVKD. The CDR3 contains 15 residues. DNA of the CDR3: TGTGCCATCAGTGAGTCTAAACAGGGGCGAGAGACCCAGTACTTC. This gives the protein CAISESKQGRETQYF.

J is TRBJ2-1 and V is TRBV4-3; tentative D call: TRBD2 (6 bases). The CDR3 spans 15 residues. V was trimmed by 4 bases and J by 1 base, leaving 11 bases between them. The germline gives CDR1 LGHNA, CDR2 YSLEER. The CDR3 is CASSLASASYNEQFF. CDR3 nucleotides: TGCGCCAGCAGCCTTGCTAGCGCATCCTACAATGAGCAGTTCTTC.

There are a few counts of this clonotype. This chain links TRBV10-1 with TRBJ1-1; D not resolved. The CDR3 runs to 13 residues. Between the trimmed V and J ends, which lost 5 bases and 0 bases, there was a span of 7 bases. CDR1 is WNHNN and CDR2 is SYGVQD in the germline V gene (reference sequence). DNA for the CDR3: TGCGCCAGCAGTCCAGACATGAACACTGAAGCTTTCTTT. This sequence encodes CASSPDMNTEAFF.

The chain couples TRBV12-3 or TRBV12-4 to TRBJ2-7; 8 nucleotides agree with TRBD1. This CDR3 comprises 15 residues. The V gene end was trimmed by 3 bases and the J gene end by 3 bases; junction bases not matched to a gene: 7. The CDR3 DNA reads TGTGCCAGCAGTTTTGGGGGACAGGTCGTCTACGAGCAGTACTTC. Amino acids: CASSFGGQVVYEQYF.

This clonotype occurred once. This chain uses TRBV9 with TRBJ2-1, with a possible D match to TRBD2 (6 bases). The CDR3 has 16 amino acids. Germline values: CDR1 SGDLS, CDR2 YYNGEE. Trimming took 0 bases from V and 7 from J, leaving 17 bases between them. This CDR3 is CASSVDDREWINEQFF. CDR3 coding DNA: TGTGCCAGCAGCGTAGACGATCGGGAGTGGATTAATGAGCAGTTCTTC.

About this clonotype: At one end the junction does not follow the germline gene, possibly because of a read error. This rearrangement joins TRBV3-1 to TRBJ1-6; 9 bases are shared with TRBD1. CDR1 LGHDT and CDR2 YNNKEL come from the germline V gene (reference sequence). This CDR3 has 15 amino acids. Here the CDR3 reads CANSQETGGNSPLHF. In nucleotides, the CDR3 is TGTGCCAACAGCCAAGAGACAGGGGGGAATTCACCCCTCCACTTT. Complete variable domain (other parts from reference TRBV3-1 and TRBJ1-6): DTAVSQTPKYLVTQMGNDKSIKCEQNLGHDTMYWYKQDSKKFLKIMFSYNNKELIINETVPNRFSPKSPDKAHLNLHINSLELGDSAVYFCANSQETGGNSPLHFGNGTRLTVT.

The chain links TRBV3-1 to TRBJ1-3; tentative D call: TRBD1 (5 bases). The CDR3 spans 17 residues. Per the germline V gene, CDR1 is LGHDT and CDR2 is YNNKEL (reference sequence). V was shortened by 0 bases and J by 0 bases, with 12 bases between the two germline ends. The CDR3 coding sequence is TGTGCCAGCAGCCAAGATCCGGGACTTCTCTCTGGAAACACCATATATTTT. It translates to CASSQDPGLLSGNTIYF.

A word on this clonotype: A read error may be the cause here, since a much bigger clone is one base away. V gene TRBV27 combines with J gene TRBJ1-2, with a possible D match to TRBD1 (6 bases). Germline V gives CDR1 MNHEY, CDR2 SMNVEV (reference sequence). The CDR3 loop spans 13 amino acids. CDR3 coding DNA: TGTGCCAACAGTCCCTGGGGGGGGCTTGGCTACACCTTC. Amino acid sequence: CANSPWGGLGYTF.

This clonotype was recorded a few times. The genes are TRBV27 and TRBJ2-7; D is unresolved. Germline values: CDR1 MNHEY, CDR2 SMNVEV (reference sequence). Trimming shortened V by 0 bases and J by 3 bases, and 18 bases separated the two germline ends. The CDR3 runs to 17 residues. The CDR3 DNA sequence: TGTGCCAGCAGTTTATCGCCCCACTCGCTCTCTAGCTACGAGCAGTACTTC. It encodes CASSLSPHSLSSYEQYF.

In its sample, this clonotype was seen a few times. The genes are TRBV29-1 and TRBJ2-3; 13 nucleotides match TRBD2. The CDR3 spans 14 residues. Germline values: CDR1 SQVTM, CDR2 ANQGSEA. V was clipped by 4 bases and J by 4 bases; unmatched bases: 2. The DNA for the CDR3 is TGCAGCGTTGGACTAGCGGGAGGTGCAGATACGCAGTATTTT. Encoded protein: CSVGLAGGADTQYF.

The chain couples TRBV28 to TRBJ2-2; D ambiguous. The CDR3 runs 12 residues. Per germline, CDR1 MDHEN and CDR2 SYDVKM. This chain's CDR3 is CALGSNTGELFF. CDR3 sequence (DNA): TGTGCTCTTGGGTCGAACACCGGGGAGCTGTTTTTT.

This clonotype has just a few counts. CDR3 coding DNA: TGTGCCAGCTCTCCCCTCAAGGAGGGCGAGCAGTACTTC. Protein: CASSPLKEGEQYF. J is TRBJ2-7 and V is TRBV18, with D possibly TRBD2 on 6 matching bases. V was trimmed by 6 bases and J by 6 bases, leaving 15 bases between them. In germline, CDR1 is KGHSH, CDR2 LQKENI. The CDR3 runs 13 residues.

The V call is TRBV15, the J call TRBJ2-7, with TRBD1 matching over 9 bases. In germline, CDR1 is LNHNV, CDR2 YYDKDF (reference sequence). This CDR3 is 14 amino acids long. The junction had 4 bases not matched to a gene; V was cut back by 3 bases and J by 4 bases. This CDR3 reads CATSRVTGGYEQYF. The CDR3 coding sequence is TGTGCCACCAGCAGGGTGACAGGGGGGTACGAGCAGTACTTC. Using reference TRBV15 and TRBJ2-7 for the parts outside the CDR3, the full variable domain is DAMVIQNPRYQVTQFGKPVTLSCSQTLNHNVMYWYQQKSSQAPKLLFHYYDKDFNNEADTPDNFQSRRPNTSFCFLDIRSPGLGDTAMYLCATSRVTGGYEQYFGPGTRLTVT.

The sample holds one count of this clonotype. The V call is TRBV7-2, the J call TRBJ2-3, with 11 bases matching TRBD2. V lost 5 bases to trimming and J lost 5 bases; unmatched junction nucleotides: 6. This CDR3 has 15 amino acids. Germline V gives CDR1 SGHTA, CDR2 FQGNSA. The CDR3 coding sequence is TGTGCCAGCAGCCTTAGCGGGAGGGCCGTAGATACGCAGTATTTT. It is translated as CASSLSGRAVDTQYF.

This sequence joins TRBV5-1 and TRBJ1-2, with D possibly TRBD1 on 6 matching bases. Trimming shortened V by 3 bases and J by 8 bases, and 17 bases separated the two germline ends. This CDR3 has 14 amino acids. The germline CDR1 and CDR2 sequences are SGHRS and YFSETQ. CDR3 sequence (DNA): TGCGCCAGCAGCTGGGACAACGGCTGGGAAGGCTACACCTTC. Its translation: CASSWDNGWEGYTF. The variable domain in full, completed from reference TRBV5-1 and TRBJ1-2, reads KAGVTQTPRYLIKTRGQQVTLSCSPISGHRSVSWYQQTPGQGLQFLFEYFSETQRNKGNFPGRFSGRQFSNSRSEMNVSTLELGDSALYLCASSWDNGWEGYTFGSGTRLTVV.

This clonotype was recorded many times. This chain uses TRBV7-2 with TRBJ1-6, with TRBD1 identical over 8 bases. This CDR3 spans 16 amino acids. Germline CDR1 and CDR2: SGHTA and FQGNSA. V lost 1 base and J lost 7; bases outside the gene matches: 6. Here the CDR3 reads CASSLGRGRGNSPLHF. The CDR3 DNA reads TGTGCCAGCAGCTTAGGCAGGGGGCGAGGCAATTCACCCCTCCACTTT.

Here the CDR3 reads CASSLHGRGPGELFF. Here the CDR3 DNA reads TGTGCCAGCAGCCTACACGGGCGCGGGCCCGGGGAGCTGTTTTTT. The rearrangement uses TRBV6-4 and TRBJ2-2; TRBD2 is a possible D gene (5 bases). V dropped 6 bases and J dropped 6 bases, with 17 bases sitting between them. The germline gives CDR1 MRHNA, CDR2 SNTAGT. This CDR3 has 15 residues.